This passage covers 6 T cell receptor beta chains from one sample sequenced in a study of human T cells and chemical hapten exposure. TCRdb redid the calling of the RACE reads with MiXCR, one entry per CDR3 protein. The sample includes approximately 120,000 distinct CDR3 sequences, more than 7% of them seen just once. Indicated time point: patch test 2, 6 weeks after DPC sensitization. Treatment denoted: therapeutic diphenylcyclopropenone sensitization with weekly scalp DPC. The sequences come from whole blood, collected in connection with sensitization to the hapten diphenylcyclopropenone (DPC). Receptor source: a woman aged 40 to 50 with alopecia areata. Some clones in this sample may be carry-over from other donors' samples.

The gene calls are TRBV6-2 or TRBV6-3 and TRBJ1-5; D is unresolved. Trimming left V 7 bases short and J 0 bases short, with 10 bases between. The CDR3 extends over 14 amino acids. Per the germline V gene, CDR1 is MNHEY and CDR2 is SVGEGT. In nucleotides, the CDR3 is TGTGCCAGCAAAAAAGGGAATAGCAATCAGCCCCAGCATTTT. Protein: CASKKGNSNQPQHF.

This clonotype was counted ten times or more. The V call is TRBV9, the J call TRBJ1-2, with 10 nucleotides matching TRBD1. CDR1 and CDR2 from the germline V gene are SGDLS and YYNGEE. V trimming: 4 bases; J trimming: 7 bases; junction bases outside the gene matches: 16. The CDR3 loop spans 17 amino acids. CDR3 region: CASSSRSWDRGILGYTF. The CDR3 coding sequence is TGTGCCAGCAGCTCGAGAAGCTGGGACAGGGGCATACTTGGCTACACCTTC. The complete variable domain, with remaining parts taken from reference TRBV9 and TRBJ1-2, reads DSGVTQTPKHLITATGQRVTLRCSPRSGDLSVYWYQQSLDQGLQFLIQYYNGEERAKGNILERFSAQQFPDLHSELNLSSLELGDSALYFCASSSRSWDRGILGYTFGSGTRLTVV.

At least ten counts were recorded for this clonotype. The gene calls are TRBV6-2 or TRBV6-3 and TRBJ2-1; 10 bases fit TRBD2. The germline CDR1 and CDR2 sequences are MNHEY and SVGEGT. The CDR3 loop spans 17 amino acids. J was trimmed by 3 bases and V by 6 bases; bases with no gene match: 11. This CDR3 reads CASSFHILAGSYNEQFF. The CDR3 DNA reads as TGTGCCAGCAGCTTCCACATACTAGCGGGGAGCTACAATGAGCAGTTCTTC.

There are many counts of this clonotype. The rearrangement links TRBV6-1 to TRBJ2-7; TRBD2 aligns across 10 bases. Germline CDR1 and CDR2: MNHNS and SASEGT. The CDR3 is made up of 15 amino acids. The V segment lost 4 bases and the J segment 2 bases; nucleotides outside the gene matches: 5. In nucleotides, the CDR3 is TGTGCCAGCAGTGTAGCCAGCGGGGGGGCCTACGAGCAGTACTTC. Its translation is CASSVASGGAYEQYF.

The table lists this clonotype with a few counts. The V gene is TRBV20-1, the J gene TRBJ2-7; 10 nucleotides agree with TRBD1. Per germline, CDR1 DFQATT and CDR2 SNEGSKA (reference sequence). The length of the CDR3 is 15 residues. The J segment lost 5 bases and the V segment lost 0 bases, leaving 7 bases of the junction unmatched. CDR3 in DNA: TGCAGTGCTAGAGAATTCAGACAGGGGGCCAACGAGCAGTACTTC. Translating gives CSAREFRQGANEQYF.

This clonotype was seen ten or more times. V is TRBV12-3 or TRBV12-4 and J is TRBJ2-5; 14 positions agree with TRBD2. The V and J ends lost 6 bases and 3 bases, in that order; junction bases with no gene match: 9. This CDR3 spans 17 amino acids. The CDR3 region has the DNA TGTGCCAGCAGCACTACCCCGGGACTAGCGGGGGAAGAGACCCAGTACTTC. This codes for CASSTTPGLAGEETQYF.